These 11 T cell receptor beta chains originate from one sample sequenced in a study of beta chain features in type 1 diabetes. Reverse transcribing all isolated RNA meant expressed TCRB transcripts were sequenced. Method: immunoSEQ multiplex PCR; TCRdb's copy keeps in-frame clones and lacks some. The sample has over 700,000 clones; roughly 17% are singletons. What was sequenced was naive CD4+ T cells from blood. These receptors came from a woman aged 18-30 years in good health.

This clone appeared a few times. In the same sample, other DNA sequences code for this CDR3. V is TRBV28 and J is TRBJ2-7; no firm D call. This CDR3 has 11 residues. The V end lost 4 bases, the J end lost 3 bases, and 4 bases lay between the germline ends. Germline V gene sequence: CDR1 MDHEN, CDR2 SYDVKM. The CDR3 region has the DNA TGTGCCAGCAGTTCCGTCTACGAGCAGTACTTC. This codes for CASSSVYEQYF.

The V call is TRBV21-1, the J call TRBJ2-5. TRBV21-1 is marked as a pseudogene. The CDR3 consists of 12 residues. This CDR3 reads CASSKGQETQYF. CDR3 nucleotides: TGTGCCAGCAGCAAAGGTCAAGAGACCCAGTACTTC.

This clone was counted only a few times. The gene calls are TRBV20-1 and TRBJ2-1, with 7 bases matching TRBD2. The CDR3 has 11 residues. CDR1 and CDR2 from the germline V gene are DFQATT and SNEGSKA (reference sequence). V dropped 3 bases and J dropped 9; count of bases not matched to a gene: 2. The CDR3 is CSASPGGEQFF. The CDR3 coding sequence is TGCAGTGCTAGTCCGGGAGGTGAGCAGTTCTTC.

The sample holds a few counts of this clone. This chain joins TRBV6-5 and TRBJ2-7; no definite D call. Germline V gene lookup returns CDR1 MNHEY and CDR2 SVGAGI. The ends were cut back, 5 bases at V and 2 bases at J, with 7 bases in the middle. The CDR3 consists of 12 residues. The CDR3 nucleotides read TGTGCCAGCAGTGGACCCCCCTACGAGCAGTACTTC. The encoded protein is CASSGPPYEQYF.

V is TRBV7-8 and J is TRBJ2-7; D is uncertain. Per germline, CDR1 SGHVS and CDR2 FQNEAQ. The CDR3 spans 14 residues. V lost 2 bases to trimming and J lost 2 bases, with 10 bases between them. The CDR3 DNA reads TGTGCCAGCAGCTTACTTGCAGGAGCCTACGAGCAGTACTTC. Protein: CASSLLAGAYEQYF.

This clone was counted only a few times. The genes are TRBV2 and TRBJ2-2; no clear D gene. Germline lookup yields CDR1 SNHLY and CDR2 FYNNEI. V lost 3 bases and J lost 1, with 6 bases in between. This CDR3 comprises 14 residues. In DNA form, the CDR3 reads TGTGCCAGCAGTGAGGAGAGGAACACCGGGGAGCTGTTTTTT. Translation: CASSEERNTGELFF.

The rearrangement uses TRBV11-2 and TRBJ2-4, with a weak D call TRBD1 (5 bases). V was pared by 1 base and J by 10 bases, with 20 bases between. CDR3 length: 16 residues. Looked up from germline, CDR1 is SGHAT and CDR2 is FQNNGV. The CDR3 is CASSLVRGKATGIQYF. The DNA of the CDR3 is TGTGCCAGCAGCTTAGTAAGGGGAAAAGCAACTGGGATTCAGTACTTC.

The V gene is TRBV28, the J gene TRBJ2-4; weak D call: TRBD1 (6 bases). Germline V gives CDR1 MDHEN, CDR2 SYDVKM. With 6 bases removed from V and 3 bases from J, the gap between germline ends came to 18 bases. The CDR3 loop spans 16 amino acids. The CDR3 nucleotides are TGTGCCAGCAGCCTTCCTGCAGGGGTTGGCAAAAACATTCAGTACTTC. Its protein product is CASSLPAGVGKNIQYF.

The CDR3 here is CASSATEATNEKLFF. The CDR3 nucleotides read TGTGCCAGCAGTGCGACAGAAGCAACTAATGAAAAACTGTTTTTT. The chain uses TRBV27 and TRBJ1-4; possible D gene TRBD1, 5 bases. The ends were cut back, 5 bases at V and 0 bases at J, with 10 bases in the middle. The CDR3 consists of 15 residues. CDR1 is MNHEY and CDR2 is SMNVEV in the germline V gene (reference sequence).

The gene calls are TRBV2 and TRBJ1-5; 7 nucleotides line up with TRBD1. Germline V gene data show CDR1 as SNHLY and CDR2 as FYNNEI. Trimming took 6 bases from V and 4 from J; bases not matched to a gene: 9. CDR3 length equals 15 residues. The CDR3 DNA reads TGTGCCAGCAGCCCCGGGACAGTTCGGAATCAGCCCCAGCATTTT. Translation: CASSPGTVRNQPQHF.

The V call is TRBV6-9, the J call TRBJ1-4, with 9 bases identical to TRBD1. V dropped 1 base and J dropped 6; count of bases not matched to a gene: 9. The CDR3 totals 17 residues. Germline-derived CDR1 and CDR2 are MNHGY and SVAAGI. The CDR3 DNA is TGTGCCAGCAGTTATTGGGGACAGGGAAGTCAGGATGAAAAACTGTTTTTT. Residues: CASSYWGQGSQDEKLFF.